Listed here are 10 T cell receptor beta chains from one sample, sequenced in a study of T cell responses to AZD1222 COVID-19 vaccine. TCRdb keeps only in-frame clones here, not all; method: immunoSEQ multiplex PCR. The repertoire holds some 97,000 clones, with about 88% as singletons. This specimen consisted of peripheral blood, obtained on day 0 of AZD1222 vaccination. The receptors here all came from an adult in good health.

The chain combines TRBV11-3 with TRBJ2-5, with D perhaps TRBD2 (5 bases). The V end lost 2 bases, the J end lost 5 bases, and 9 bases lay between the germline ends. There are 13 residues in the CDR3. The V gene's germline CDR1 is SGHNT and CDR2 YENEEA. The CDR3 region has the DNA TGTGCCAGCAGCTTAAATCGGGGTGAGACCCAGTACTTC. This encodes CASSLNRGETQYF.

The chain couples TRBV2 to TRBJ1-3; TRBD1 matches at 11 bases. The CDR3 extends over 16 amino acids. Germline CDR1 SNHLY, CDR2 FYNNEI. Trimming removed 1 base from V and 2 bases from J; junction bases left unmatched: 1. CDR3 in amino acids: CASSEEGQGAGNTIYF. The CDR3 nucleotides read TGTGCCAGCAGTGAAGAGGGACAGGGGGCTGGAAACACCATATATTTT. Full variable domain (remainder filled in from reference TRBV2 and TRBJ1-3): EPEVTQTPSHQVTQMGQEVILRCVPISNHLYFYWYRQILGQKVEFLVSFYNNEISEKSEIFDDQFSVERPDGSNFTLKIRSTKLEDSAMYFCASSEEGQGAGNTIYFGEGSWLTVV.

Turning to this clone: One end of the junction does not line up with germline, which may come from a read error. The chain is built from TRBV18 and TRBJ2-7, with TRBD1 identical over 9 bases. Per germline, CDR1 KGHSH and CDR2 LQKENI. The CDR3 totals 14 residues. The CDR3 DNA reads TGTGCCAGCTCCGCGAAGCCAAGTCCCGGGACAGGGACCTTC. Translating it yields CASSAKPSPGTGTF. Supplemented by reference TRBV18 and TRBJ2-7, the full variable domain reads NAGVMQNPRHLVRRRGQEARLRCSPMKGHSHVYWYRQLPEEGLKFMVYLQKENIIDESGMPKERFSAEFPKEGPSILRIQQVVRGDSAAYFCASSAKPSPGTGTFGPGTRLTVT.

This chain uses TRBV4-3 with TRBJ2-2; D might be TRBD2 (5 bases). CDR3 size: 14 residues. Germline V CDR1 and CDR2: LGHNA, YSLEER. V dropped 3 bases and J dropped 1 base, with 6 bases sitting between them. The chain's CDR3 is CASSQAGNTGELFF. CDR3 bases: TGCGCCAGCAGCCAGGCGGGGAACACCGGGGAGCTGTTTTTT.

V and J are TRBV5-6 and TRBJ2-7, with 7 bases matching TRBD1. J was trimmed by 1 base and V by 5 bases; bases with no gene match: 9. The CDR3 runs 15 residues. Germline V lookup: CDR1 SGHDT, CDR2 YYEEEE. The CDR3 protein is CASRIGGQQSYEQYF. CDR3 sequence (DNA): TGTGCCAGCAGAATTGGGGGACAGCAGTCCTACGAGCAGTACTTC.

Here the CDR3 reads CASSYFSRAGGNTGELFF. The CDR3 bases are TGTGCCAGCAGTTACTTCTCGAGGGCAGGGGGAAACACCGGGGAGCTGTTTTTT. This chain connects TRBV6-2 or TRBV6-3 to TRBJ2-2, with 7 bases lining up with TRBD1. CDR1 and CDR2 (germline): MNHEY, SVGEGT. The ends lost 1 base at V and 2 bases at J; junction bases unmatched: 10. The CDR3 has 18 residues.

The rearrangement uses TRBV19 and TRBJ1-1; D is possibly TRBD1 (5 bases). This CDR3 region has 14 residues. Germline CDR1 and CDR2: LNHDA and SQIVND (reference sequence). With 5 bases removed from V and 0 bases from J, the gap between germline ends came to 10 bases. The CDR3: CASSGDRMNTEAFF. CDR3 in DNA: TGTGCCAGTAGTGGAGACAGAATGAACACTGAAGCTTTCTTT.

This clone occurred a few times. This chain connects TRBV5-1 to TRBJ1-6, with unresolved D. V shed 3 bases and J shed 7 bases, with 35 bases lying between them. The CDR3 sequence is 22 residues long. CDR1 is SGHRS, CDR2 YFSETQ, per germline. Here the CDR3 reads CASSSSPGAQTFTGRLNSPLHF. DNA of the CDR3: TGCGCCAGCAGCTCCTCTCCGGGCGCACAGACCTTCACCGGTCGCCTGAATTCACCCCTCCACTTT.

The gene calls are TRBV28 and TRBJ2-2; 7 bases are a match to TRBD1. The germline V gene has CDR1 MDHEN and CDR2 SYDVKM. The CDR3 runs to 16 residues. V gave up 5 bases and J gave up 4 bases; unmatched junction bases: 10. The CDR3 spells CASSLTGASGTGELFF. The DNA of the CDR3 is TGTGCCAGCAGTCTCACAGGGGCTTCGGGCACCGGGGAGCTGTTTTTT.

This clone was counted a few times. This chain joins TRBV2 and TRBJ1-2, with D possibly being TRBD1 (6 bases). CDR3 size: 12 residues. V lost 5 bases to trimming and J lost 5 bases, with 9 bases between them. Germline CDR1 SNHLY, CDR2 FYNNEI. The DNA of the CDR3 is TGTGCCAGCAGTATCAGGGGATATGGCTACACCTTC. It yields the protein CASSIRGYGYTF.